This record covers a single T cell receptor beta chain. This entry comes from a study of cytomegalovirus exposure and HLA in healthy donors. The PCR used 60 Vbeta and 13 Jbeta primers. Profiling relied on immunoSEQ multiplex PCR, and the TCRdb table lists in-frame clones only, not all of them. Found here are approximately 200,000 clones; the top ten clones hold around 0.74%. Germline CDR1 SGHTA, CDR2 FQGNSA. The CDR3 is 14 amino acids. V shed 0 bases and J shed 5 bases, with 10 bases lying between them. Sequencing was carried out using PBMCs. The clonotype was recovered from a boy younger than 18 in good health and CMV-seronegative. This rearrangement joins TRBV7-2 to TRBJ2-5; D uncertain. Written as DNA, the CDR3 is TGTGCCAGCAGCTTAGCCCTGGCCAGGGAGACCCAGTACTTC. Translated: CASSLALARETQYF.